The 21 T cell receptor beta chains below all came from one sample that was sequenced in a study of post-analysis software for immune sequencing data. Built from TCR beta cDNA, the libraries had unique molecular identifiers in them. TCRdb analysed the PCR reads with MiXCR anew, one entry per CDR3 protein. This sample has a few hundred thousand distinct CDR3 sequences; around 33% occur once, and the top ten carry under 15%. The study's findings and limits: Included in a set of about 5 TRBV segments more frequent in patients than controls were TRBV5-6, TRBV5-1 and TRBV20-1.

The antigens for these receptors are not known. Material: blood. The origin of the receptors is a girl aged 5 to 17 with multiple sclerosis.

At least ten counts were recorded for this clonotype. The junction departs from germline at one end; a sequencing error may be responsible. This chain connects TRBV5-1 to TRBJ2-5, with TRBD1 identical over 7 bases. Per the germline V gene, CDR1 is SGHRS and CDR2 is YFSETQ. CDR3 size: 13 residues. As DNA, the CDR3 is TGTGCCAGCAGCTCCACAGGGGAAGAGACCCAGTACTTC. This translates into CASSSTGEETQYF.

This clonotype was detected only a few times. This sequence joins TRBV3-1 and TRBJ2-1; D not resolved. The germline CDR1 and CDR2 sequences are LGHDT and YNNKEL (reference sequence). The V gene lost 4 bases and the J gene lost 11 bases, with 12 bases spanning the gap. The CDR3 totals 12 residues. CDR3: CASSPQFSQQFF. For the CDR3, the DNA is TGTGCCAGCAGCCCACAGTTCTCTCAGCAGTTCTTC.

This clonotype was counted a few times. This chain joins TRBV5-5 and TRBJ1-5; D is possibly TRBD1 (5 bases). CDR3 length equals 16 residues. Germline values: CDR1 SGHKS, CDR2 YYEKEE (reference sequence). Trimming removed 0 bases at V and 3 bases at J, with 13 bases between. CDR3 region: CASSLGRAADNQPQHF. The CDR3 bases are TGTGCCAGCAGCTTGGGCAGGGCCGCCGACAATCAGCCCCAGCATTTT.

The chain couples TRBV6-5 to TRBJ2-1, with D maybe TRBD2 (7 bases). This CDR3 has 19 amino acids. Germline V gene lookup returns CDR1 MNHEY and CDR2 SVGAGI. Trimming shortened V by 6 bases and J by 0 bases, and 24 bases separated the two germline ends. The CDR3 here is CASSSSLGGPVSSYNEQFF. The CDR3 DNA sequence: TGTGCCAGCAGCTCCTCCTTGGGGGGGCCCGTTAGCTCCTACAATGAGCAGTTCTTC.

A remark on this clonotype: This may come from a read error, since a much larger clone is one base off. The rearrangement joins TRBV20-1 to TRBJ1-2; D remains unclear. The germline CDR1 and CDR2 sequences are DFQATT and SNEGSKA (reference sequence). The CDR3 is made up of 16 amino acids. In DNA form, the CDR3 reads TGCAGTGCTAGAGATCTGGCGTCCTTCTTTAACTATGGCCACACCTTC. Its translation: CSARDLASFFNYGHTF.

This chain links TRBV13 with TRBJ2-1, with 10 bases matching TRBD2. Germline loops: CDR1 PRHDT, CDR2 FYEKMQ (reference sequence). The length of the CDR3 is 17 residues. The junction had 10 bases not matched to a gene; V was cut back by 8 bases and J by 0 bases. The CDR3 loop is CASVLQERGGSYNEQFF. The CDR3 DNA follows: TGTGCCAGCGTCCTACAGGAGCGGGGGGGCTCCTACAATGAGCAGTTCTTC.

The chain employs TRBV11-2 and TRBJ2-6; perhaps TRBD1 as D (6 bases). Trimming took 5 bases from V and 0 from J, leaving 8 bases between them. CDR3 length: 15 residues. CDR1 and CDR2 (germline): SGHAT, FQNNGV. CDR3: CASSPGASGANVLTF. The CDR3 DNA sequence: TGTGCCAGCAGCCCAGGGGCCTCTGGGGCCAACGTCCTGACTTTC. Using reference TRBV11-2 and TRBJ2-6 for the parts outside the CDR3, the full variable domain is EAGVAQSPRYKIIEKRQSVAFWCNPISGHATLYWYQQILGQGPKLLIQFQNNGVVDDSQLPKDRFSAERLKGVDSTLKIQPAKLEDSAVYLCASSPGASGANVLTFGAGSRLTVL.

In its sample, this clonotype was seen a few times. CDR3 DNA sequence: TGTGCCAGCAGTTATACGGACGGAGCTAACTATGGCTACACCTTC. It codes for CASSYTDGANYGYTF. The chain employs TRBV6-5 and TRBJ1-2; D gene unclear. CDR1 and CDR2 (germline): MNHEY, SVGAGI. Trimming shortened V by 3 bases and J by 0 bases, and 11 bases separated the two germline ends. The CDR3 loop spans 15 amino acids.

The CDR3 sequence: CASSPRQYYYNEQFF. CDR3 nucleotide sequence: TGTGCCAGCAGCCCTCGACAGTACTACTACAATGAGCAGTTCTTC. This chain links TRBV14 with TRBJ2-1, with D possibly TRBD1 on 5 matching bases. The CDR3 consists of 15 residues. Between the trimmed V and J ends, which lost 4 bases and 3 bases, there was a span of 13 bases. Germline values: CDR1 SGHDN, CDR2 FVKESK.

This clonotype occurred a few times. The V call is TRBV20-1, the J call TRBJ2-1; D is unclear. This CDR3 comprises 12 residues. Trimming removed 6 bases at V and 7 bases at J, with 13 bases between. Germline V CDR1 and CDR2: DFQATT, SNEGSKA (reference sequence). The CDR3 here is CSASGPLNEQFF. Written as DNA, the CDR3 is TGCAGTGCCTCGGGCCCTCTAAATGAGCAGTTCTTC.

The chain employs TRBV6-5 and TRBJ1-4, with 11 bases lining up with TRBD1. The ends lost 2 bases at V and 5 bases at J; junction bases unmatched: 1. Germline assignment: CDR1 MNHEY and CDR2 SVGAGI. The CDR3 sequence is 15 residues long. CDR3: CASSYGDRGNEKLFF. The DNA for the CDR3 is TGTGCCAGCAGTTACGGGGACAGGGGGAATGAAAAACTGTTTTTT.

V gene TRBV5-1 combines with J gene TRBJ1-4; D possibly corresponds to TRBD1 (5 bases). This CDR3 has 15 residues. Germline V CDR1 and CDR2: SGHRS, YFSETQ. V was pared by 1 base and J by 5 bases, with 12 bases between. CDR3 residues: CASSLWPGENEKLFF. CDR3 sequence (DNA): TGCGCCAGCAGCTTGTGGCCGGGGGAAAATGAAAAACTGTTTTTT.

This chain joins TRBV6-6 and TRBJ2-1, with 12 nucleotides matching TRBD2. Trimming removed 6 bases from V and 10 bases from J; junction bases left unmatched: 7. The CDR3 covers 14 residues. Per the germline V gene, CDR1 is MNHNY and CDR2 is SVGAGI (reference sequence). Here the CDR3 DNA reads TGTGCCAGCAGGGCTAGCGGGGGGGCCCGGGAGCAGTTCTTC. It yields the protein CASRASGGAREQFF.

In nucleotides, the CDR3 is TGTGCCAGCAGCTCTGCCGGGGGCAACACAGATACGCAGTATTTT. As protein: CASSSAGGNTDTQYF. This rearrangement joins TRBV11-2 to TRBJ2-3, with D perhaps assigned TRBD1 or TRBD2 (6 bases each). Germline assignment: CDR1 SGHAT and CDR2 FQNNGV. V shed 4 bases and J shed 2 bases, with 13 bases lying between them. The CDR3 totals 15 residues.

The CDR3 protein is CASSPSGGWQPQHF. CDR3 in DNA: TGTGCCAGCAGTCCCTCAGGGGGCTGGCAGCCCCAGCATTTT. The chain recombines TRBV12-3 or TRBV12-4 with TRBJ1-5; TRBD1 agrees at 8 bases. The CDR3 is made up of 14 amino acids. J lost 7 bases, V lost 5 bases, and 7 bases had no gene match.

V gene TRBV20-1 combines with J gene TRBJ1-1, with D maybe TRBD1 (5 bases). This CDR3 is 14 amino acids long. Per germline, CDR1 DFQATT and CDR2 SNEGSKA (reference sequence). V was pared by 5 bases and J by 1 base, with 14 bases between. As DNA, the CDR3 is TGCAGTGCTCCCCTCCTCGGGGCGAACACTGAAGCTTTCTTT. Amino acid sequence: CSAPLLGANTEAFF.

This clonotype was recorded a few times. CDR3 in amino acids: CASVSPSGASYNEQFF. The CDR3 DNA reads as TGTGCCAGCGTTTCGCCCTCGGGTGCCTCCTACAATGAGCAGTTCTTC. V is TRBV7-2 and J is TRBJ2-1; unclear D gene. V was shortened by 8 bases and J by 0 bases, with 17 bases between the two germline ends. This CDR3 region has 16 residues. Germline V gene lookup returns CDR1 SGHTA and CDR2 FQGNSA.

This clonotype was seen a few times. V gene TRBV12-3 or TRBV12-4 combines with J gene TRBJ2-5; 7 bases line up with TRBD2. With 5 bases clipped from V and 4 bases from J, the junction kept 7 bases outside the gene matches. CDR3 length equals 14 residues. This CDR3 reads CASSLGTTGETQYF. The CDR3 DNA is TGTGCCAGCAGTCTCGGGACTACCGGAGAGACCCAGTACTTC.

The genes are TRBV6-5 and TRBJ2-1; D may be TRBD2 (6 bases). The CDR3 consists of 14 residues. V was trimmed by 0 bases and J by 8 bases, leaving 11 bases between them. Germline loops: CDR1 MNHEY, CDR2 SVGAGI. The CDR3, as DNA: TGTGCCAGCAGTTACTCGGGGGGACTGGATGAGCAGTTCTTC. Its protein is CASSYSGGLDEQFF.

The V call is TRBV27, the J call TRBJ1-6; D gene ambiguous. The CDR3 runs to 13 residues. The germline V gene has CDR1 MNHEY and CDR2 SMNVEV (reference sequence). Deletions cut 4 bases from V and 14 bases from J, with 15 bases between. CDR3 nucleotide sequence: TGTGCCAGCAGTTCTCAGACTGGGCTCTCCCTCCACTTT. Translated: CASSSQTGLSLHF.

This clonotype was observed a handful of times. The CDR3 coding sequence is TGTGCCAGCAGTCCAGCCGACAGGGGCCCCACGCCCCAGCATTTT. It yields the protein CASSPADRGPTPQHF. This sequence joins TRBV12-3 or TRBV12-4 and TRBJ1-5; 8 bases match TRBD1. Trimming took 5 bases from V and 9 from J; bases not matched to a gene: 12. CDR3 size: 15 residues.